Listed below are T cell receptor beta chains from one sample, sequenced in a study of response to subunit inactivated influenza vaccine. A single record per CDR3 protein comes from TCRdb applying MiXCR to the RT-PCR reads. The table lists about 240,000 distinct CDR3 sequences, more than 9% of them singletons. The starting material was non-naive T cells sorted from PBMCs, obtained roughly 15 days before vaccination. These receptors were obtained from a man in his forties or fifties who received an inactivated influenza vaccine. The CDR3 runs from the conserved cysteine through the conserved F or W. A D gene is named only where the DNA matches it firmly. A row's size may be missing; if present it is once, few, many or a size class.

>TRBJ2-3|NA|15|TRBV7-9|NA
TGTGCCAGCAATCCCACGGAGGGTGGCACAGATACGCAGTATTTT
CASNPTEGGTDTQYF
>TRBJ2-6|NA|15|TRBV5-1|few
TGCGCCAGCAGTTTGATGGGAGCTGGGGCCAACGTCCTGACTTTC
CASSLMGAGANVLTF
>TRBJ2-1|NA|13|TRBV24-1|few
TGTGCCACCAGTGACCGAATAAACAATGAGCAGTTCTTC
CATSDRINNEQFF
>TRBJ1-2|TRBD1|12|TRBV30|few
TGTGCCTGGGACAGGGAGTATTTGGGCTACACCTTC
CAWDREYLGYTF
>TRBJ1-5|TRBD1|13|TRBV29-1|few
TGCAGCGTGCGCCGGGACAGGGGGGAACCCCAGCATTTT
CSVRRDRGEPQHF
>TRBJ2-7|NA|14|TRBV27|few
TGTGCCAGCAGTTTATTCCCGGACACCTACGAGCAGTACTTC
CASSLFPDTYEQYF
>TRBJ2-1|NA|15|TRBV29-1|NA
TGCAGCGTTGATCGGAGGGGCAGCTCCTACAATGAGCAGTTCTTC
CSVDRRGSSYNEQFF
>TRBJ2-1|TRBD1|15|TRBV11-3|few
TGTGCCAGCAGCTTAGGGGACAGGGATTACAATGAGCAGTTCTTC
CASSLGDRDYNEQFF
>TRBJ2-1|NA|15|TRBV4-3|NA
TGCGCCAGCAGCCAAGATACCGGCAGGGACAATGAGCAGTTCTTC
CASSQDTGRDNEQFF
>TRBJ1-3|NA|12|TRBV5-1|few
TGCGCCAGCAGCTTTAACGGAAACACCATATATTTT
CASSFNGNTIYF
>TRBJ2-1|TRBD2|13|TRBV12-3/TRBV12-4|NA
TGTGCCAGCAGTTCCCCTGGGGGGGGGACCCAGTTCTTC
CASSSPGGGTQFF
>TRBJ2-2|TRBD1|14|TRBV19|many
TGTGCCACCACAGGGGGCTTTGCCACCGGGGAGCTGTTTTTT
CATTGGFATGELFF
>TRBJ1-2|NA|14|TRBV7-8|few
TGTGCCAGCAGCTTAGAAGGGAGTAACTATGGCTACACCTTC
CASSLEGSNYGYTF
>TRBJ1-4|NA|16|TRBV4-3|many
TGCGCCAGCAGCCAAGATTTTAGCGAGGGAAGAGAAAAACTGTTTTTT
CASSQDFSEGREKLFF
>TRBJ2-3|TRBD1|14|TRBV11-2|few
TGTGCCAGCAGCGCGATCAGGGGGTCAGATACGCAGTATTTT
CASSAIRGSDTQYF
>TRBJ2-3|NA|14|TRBV6-1|few
TGTGCCAGTAAAACGTCCGTGACCACAGATACGCAGTATTTT
CASKTSVTTDTQYF
>TRBJ2-1|NA|17|TRBV6-1|many
TGTGCCAGCAGGCCACGAACTAGCTTCTACTCCTACAATGAGCAGTTCTTC
CASRPRTSFYSYNEQFF
>TRBJ2-2|NA|12|TRBV12-3/TRBV12-4|NA
TGTGCCAGCAGTTTAGCGGGCGGGGAGCTGTTTTTT
CASSLAGGELFF
>TRBJ2-1|NA|14|TRBV2|many
TGTGCCAGCAGCCTACTCAATCTATACAATGAGCAGTTCTTC
CASSLLNLYNEQFF
>TRBJ1-4|NA|15|TRBV7-4|NA
TGTGCCAGCAGCTTAGGATCCCAGTATAATGAAAAACTGTTTTTT
CASSLGSQYNEKLFF
>TRBJ2-7|TRBD1|14|TRBV6-1|NA
TGTGCCAGCGACGCGGGACAGGGGGTCTACGAGCAGTACTTC
CASDAGQGVYEQYF
>TRBJ2-1|TRBD1|15|TRBV6-2/TRBV6-3|few
TGTGCCAGCAGTACCCCGGGACAGGGCACGAATGAGCAGTTCTTC
CASSTPGQGTNEQFF
>TRBJ1-1|NA|13|TRBV10-1|few
TGCGCCAGCAGTGGGACAACGAACACTGAAGCTTTCTTT
CASSGTTNTEAFF
>TRBJ2-7|TRBD1|15|TRBV9|NA
TGTGCCAGCAGCCTAGGGGCAGGGGGCGGGTACGAGCAGTACTTC
CASSLGAGGGYEQYF
>TRBJ2-1|NA|14|TRBV6-2/TRBV6-3|NA
TGTGCCAGCAGTATCCGCAGGACGCACGGTGAGCAGTTCTTC
CASSIRRTHGEQFF
>TRBJ2-7|TRBD1|15|TRBV6-1|NA
TGTGCCAGCAGTCAAGGGACAGGGGCAACCTACGAGCAGTACTTC
CASSQGTGATYEQYF
>TRBJ2-5|NA|16|TRBV9|many
TGTGCCAGCAGCGTAGGGGGGGTTGGTCACCAAGAGACCCAGTACTTC
CASSVGGVGHQETQYF
>TRBJ2-2|TRBD2|18|TRBV11-2|few
TGTGCCAGCAGCTTATCTAGCGGGGGATTTAAGTTAGGCGGGGAGCTGTTTTTT
CASSLSSGGFKLGGELFF
>TRBJ2-1|NA|13|TRBV11-3|many
TGTGCCAGCAGCTTAGATAGACTCAATGAGCAGTTCTTC
CASSLDRLNEQFF
>TRBJ1-2|TRBD1|14|TRBV28|NA
TGTGCCAGCAGTTTCGGTGGACAGGGGATGAGCTACACCTTC
CASSFGGQGMSYTF
>TRBJ1-2|NA|12|TRBV20-1|few
TGCAGTGCTACGGGCAGTCACTATGGCTACACCTTC
CSATGSHYGYTF
>TRBJ1-2|NA|16|TRBV4-1|few
TGCGCCAGCAGCCAAAGCCTATTGACAGCCCTCTATGGCTACACCTTC
CASSQSLLTALYGYTF
>TRBJ2-1|TRBD2|14|TRBV20-1|NA
TGCAGTGCTAGAACGGAGCGGGGAATCAATGAGCAGTTCTTC
CSARTERGINEQFF
>TRBJ2-7|TRBD2|14|TRBV7-2|few
TGTGCCAGCAGCCCCTCAGCGGGAAAATACGAGCAGTACTTC
CASSPSAGKYEQYF
>TRBJ1-1|NA|14|TRBV28|NA
TGTGCCAGCAGTTTAGTTCACGGGGTCCAGGAAGCTTTCTTT
CASSLVHGVQEAFF
>TRBJ2-5|NA|13|TRBV24-1|NA
TGTGCCACCAGCGACACAGGGCCAGAGACCCAGTACTTC
CATSDTGPETQYF
>TRBJ2-7|TRBD1|16|TRBV7-2|few
TGTGCCAGCAGCTTAGCTTCTACAGGGGGCCTCGGGGAGCAGTACTTC
CASSLASTGGLGEQYF
>TRBJ1-5|NA|16|TRBV2|NA
TGTGCCAGCAGCCAGGGGCGAGGATTTAGCAATCAGCCCCAGCATTTT
CASSQGRGFSNQPQHF
>TRBJ2-2|TRBD2|17|TRBV3-1|many
TGTGCCAGCAGCCCATTCGGGATAGCGGGAGGGGCCGGGGAGCTGTTTTTT
CASSPFGIAGGAGELFF
>TRBJ2-6|TRBD2|18|TRBV5-5|NA
TGTGCCAGCAGCAGGGACTCGCGGGGGGTCTCTGGGGCCAACGTCCTGACTTTC
CASSRDSRGVSGANVLTF
>TRBJ1-6|TRBD1|17|TRBV5-4|few
TGTGCCAGCAGCTTGGGGGGACAGGGTTTCCGCAATTCACCCCTCCACTTT
CASSLGGQGFRNSPLHF
>TRBJ2-3|TRBD2|12|TRBV12-3/TRBV12-4|many
TGTGCCAGCAGTTCTAGCGGGGCGGCGCAGTATTTT
CASSSSGAAQYF
>TRBJ2-1|NA|13|TRBV7-9|many
TGTGCCAGCAGCTTATACAGCTACAATGAGCAGTTCTTC
CASSLYSYNEQFF
>TRBJ2-1|NA|15|TRBV5-1|few
TGCGCCAGCAGCTTGTGGGGAAGTAACTACAATGAGCAGTTCTTC
CASSLWGSNYNEQFF
>TRBJ2-3|TRBD1|14|TRBV10-3|NA
TGTGCCATCACTCCGGGACAGGGGCCTGATACGCAGTATTTT
CAITPGQGPDTQYF
>TRBJ1-2|TRBD1|15|TRBV7-2|many
TGTGCCAGCAGCTTAGCCGGGACAGGGTCGTATGGCTACACCTTC
CASSLAGTGSYGYTF
>TRBJ2-7|NA|16|TRBV20-1|many
TGCAGTGCTAGAGATCTTCGCGCCCGATCCTCCTACGAGCAGTACTTC
CSARDLRARSSYEQYF
>TRBJ2-3|NA|15|TRBV6-5|many
TGTGCCAGCACCCAGGGTAGGGGTGACACAGATACGCAGTATTTT
CASTQGRGDTDTQYF